Described below is a single TCR beta chain sequence and its context. The sample belongs to a study of blood T cell repertoires in COVID-19. Turning to the study itself: The study drew acute and convalescent COVID-19 samples from the United States, Italy and Spain.

The protocol was immunoSEQ multiplex PCR, while the TCRdb copy is restricted to in-frame clones and leaves out a portion. The table includes about 180,000 clones, almost 80% detected once. Input material: peripheral blood. The TCR originated in a woman in her seventies with acute or convalescent COVID-19.

DNA of the CDR3: TGTGCCAGTAGTATAGGGACAGGAGGAGGCACTGAAGCTTTCTTT. Its translation: CASSIGTGGGTEAFF. This chain links TRBV19 with TRBJ1-1; 7 bases agree with TRBD1. The V and J ends lost 1 base and 4 bases, in that order; junction bases with no gene match: 6. CDR1 and CDR2 from the germline V gene are LNHDA and SQIVND (reference sequence). The length of the CDR3 is 15 residues. Combining the CDR3 with reference TRBV19 and TRBJ1-1 gives the whole variable domain DGGITQSPKYLFRKEGQNVTLSCEQNLNHDAMYWYRQDPGQGLRLIYYSQIVNDFQKGDIAEGYSVSREKKESFPLTVTSAQKNPTAFYLCASSIGTGGGTEAFFGQGTRLTVV.